This T cell receptor (beta chain) was identified during a study of early T cells in non-severe SARS-CoV-2 infection. This clonotype was detected many times. The antigen remains undetermined. TCRdb itself ran the 5' RACE reads through MiXCR, one entry per CDR3 protein. This sample has 50,000 or so distinct CDR3 sequences, with less than 15% found just once. Notes on the study in general: Anti-spike CD8 specificities were favored by VDJdb matching, whose results missed private and CD4 specificities.

Germline V gives CDR1 LGHNA, CDR2 YNFKEQ. V lost 0 bases and J lost 7, with 5 bases in between. The CDR3 totals 12 residues. The sequence came from an adult who was a healthcare worker with PCR-confirmed SARS-CoV-2 infection or an uninfected control (not recorded which). This chain links TRBV4-2 with TRBJ2-3; unclear D gene. Sequencing was carried out using whole blood. CDR3 sequence (DNA): TGTGCCAGCAGCCAAGATCGACATACGCAGTATTTT. This sequence encodes CASSQDRHTQYF.